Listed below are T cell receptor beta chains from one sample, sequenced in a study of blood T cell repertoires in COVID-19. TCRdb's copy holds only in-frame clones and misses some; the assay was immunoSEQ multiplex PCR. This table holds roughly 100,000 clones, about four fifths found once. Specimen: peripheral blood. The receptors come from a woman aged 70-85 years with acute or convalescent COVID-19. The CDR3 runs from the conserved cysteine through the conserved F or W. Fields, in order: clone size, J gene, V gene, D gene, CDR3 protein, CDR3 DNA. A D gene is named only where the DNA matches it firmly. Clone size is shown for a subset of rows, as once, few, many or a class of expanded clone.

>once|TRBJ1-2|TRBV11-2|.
CASSLAAEGYGYTF
TGTGCCAGCAGCTTAGCTGCGGAGGGCTATGGCTACACCTTC
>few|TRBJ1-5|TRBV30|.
CAWEQGGNQPQHF
TGTGCCTGGGAACAAGGGGGCAATCAGCCCCAGCATTTT
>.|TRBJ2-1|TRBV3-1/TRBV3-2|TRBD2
CASSQIAGEQFF
TGTGCCAGCAGCCAAATAGCGGGTGAGCAGTTCTTC
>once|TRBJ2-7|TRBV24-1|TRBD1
CATSDPGQGDLEQYF
TGTGCCACCAGTGACCCGGGACAGGGGGACCTCGAGCAGTACTTC
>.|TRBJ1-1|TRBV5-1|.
CASSSQGLEWAFF
TGCGCCAGCAGCTCACAGGGTCTCGAGTGGGCTTTCTTT
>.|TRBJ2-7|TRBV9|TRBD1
CASSVTGGAPYEQYF
TGTGCCAGCAGCGTTACAGGGGGCGCCCCCTACGAGCAGTACTTC
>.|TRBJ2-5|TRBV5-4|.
CASSSAGTQETQYF
TGTGCCAGCAGCTCCGCGGGCACTCAAGAGACCCAGTACTTC
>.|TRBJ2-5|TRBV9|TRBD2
CASSEGAGGQETQYF
TGTGCCAGCAGCGAGGGAGCGGGAGGTCAAGAGACCCAGTACTTC
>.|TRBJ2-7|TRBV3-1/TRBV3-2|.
CASSQVSGGAYEQYF
TGTGCCAGCAGCCAAGTTTCCGGCGGGGCCTACGAGCAGTACTTC
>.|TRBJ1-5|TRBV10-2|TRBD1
CASRQGGGNQPQHF
TGCGCCAGCAGGCAGGGGGGAGGCAATCAGCCCCAGCATTTT
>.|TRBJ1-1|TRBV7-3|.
CASSSLDSTEAFF
TGTGCCAGCAGCTCCCTGGACAGCACTGAAGCTTTCTTT
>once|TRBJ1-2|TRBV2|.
CASTPERYGYTF
TGTGCCAGCACCCCGGAGAGGTACGGCTACACCTTC
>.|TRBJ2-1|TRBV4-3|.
CASSQALRVDSYNEQFF
TGCGCCAGCAGCCAAGCACTTCGGGTGGACTCCTACAATGAGCAGTTCTTC
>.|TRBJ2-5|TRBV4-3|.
CASSQFFGETQYF
TGCGCCAGCAGCCAGTTCTTCGGAGAGACCCAGTACTTC
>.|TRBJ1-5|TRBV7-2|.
CASSLARGQPQHF
TGTGCCAGCAGCTTAGCGCGGGGTCAGCCCCAGCATTTT
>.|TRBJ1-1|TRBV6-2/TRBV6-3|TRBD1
CASSSGQGAGTEAFF
TGTGCCAGCAGTTCAGGACAGGGGGCAGGAACTGAAGCTTTCTTT
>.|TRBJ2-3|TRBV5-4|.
CASSPARGTDTQYF
TGTGCCAGCAGCCCTGCGCGAGGCACAGATACGCAGTATTTT
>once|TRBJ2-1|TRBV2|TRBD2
CASSVQRGDNEQFF
TGTGCCAGCAGTGTCCAGCGGGGAGACAATGAGCAGTTCTTC
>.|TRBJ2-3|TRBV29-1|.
CSALLRVRTDTQYF
TGCAGCGCCCTCCTCAGGGTTCGCACAGATACGCAGTATTTT
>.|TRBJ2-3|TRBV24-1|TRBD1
CATSEQGKQLDTQYF
TGTGCCACCAGTGAACAGGGGAAGCAACTTGATACGCAGTATTTT
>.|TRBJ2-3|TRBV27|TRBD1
CASSLTGTADTQYF
TGTGCCAGCAGTTTGACAGGGACGGCGGATACGCAGTATTTT
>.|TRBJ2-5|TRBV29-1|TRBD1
CSVRGRGRSETQYF
TGCAGCGTTCGGGGCAGGGGGCGCAGCGAGACCCAGTACTTC
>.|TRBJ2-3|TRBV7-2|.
CASSLGGASDTQYF
TGTGCCAGCAGCTTGGGCGGGGCTTCAGATACGCAGTATTTT
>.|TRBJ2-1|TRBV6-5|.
CASSYRAGLDEQFF
TGTGCCAGCAGTTATAGGGCAGGGTTGGATGAGCAGTTCTTC
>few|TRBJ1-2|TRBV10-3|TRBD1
CAISGLGTVQEGTF
TGTGCCATCAGTGGCCTTGGGACAGTGCAAGAGGGCACCTTC
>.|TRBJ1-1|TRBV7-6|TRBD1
CASSLPVTGHLNTEAFF
TGTGCCAGCAGCTTACCCGTGACAGGGCACCTGAACACTGAAGCTTTCTTT
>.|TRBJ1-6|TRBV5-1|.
CASSPGTFDSPLHF
TGCGCCAGCAGCCCCGGGACTTTCGATTCACCCCTCCACTTT
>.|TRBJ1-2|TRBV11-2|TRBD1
CASSPAGGAGYTF
TGTGCCAGCAGCCCCGCAGGGGGCGCGGGCTACACCTTC